The 17 T cell receptor beta chains reported below all come from one sample, sequenced in a study of cytomegalovirus exposure and HLA in healthy donors. The PCR employed 60 Vbeta primers together with 13 Jbeta primers. The repertoire was sequenced with immunoSEQ multiplex PCR; TCRdb's copy has only in-frame clones and lacks some. This sample has more than 150,000 clones, with 70% to 90% found just once. The sequencing sample was made of PBMCs. Receptor source: a young man in good health and CMV-seropositive.

This clone was observed a handful of times. The CDR3 sequence: CASSAGQGAYEQYF. The CDR3 DNA reads as TGTGCCAGCAGTGCCGGTCAGGGCGCCTACGAGCAGTACTTC. This rearrangement joins TRBV6-1 to TRBJ2-7, with a weak D call TRBD1 (5 bases). CDR1 and CDR2 from the germline V gene are MNHNS and SASEGT. Between the trimmed V and J ends, which lost 4 bases and 2 bases, there was a span of 12 bases. The CDR3 has 14 amino acids.

The J gene is TRBJ2-7, the V gene TRBV11-1, with D possibly being TRBD2 (6 bases). The CDR3 runs to 14 residues. With 3 bases removed from V and 4 bases from J, the gap between germline ends came to 13 bases. Germline CDR1 reads SGHAT; CDR2 reads FQDESV (reference sequence). The CDR3 DNA sequence: TGTGCCAGCAGCTTTTTGGGACTTCCTTACGAGCAGTACTTC. Translation gives CASSFLGLPYEQYF.

This CDR3 reads CASSRTGGGGNTIYF. In DNA form, the CDR3 reads TGTGCCAGCAGCAGGACAGGGGGCGGTGGAAACACCATATATTTT. The rearrangement joins TRBV6-5 to TRBJ1-3; TRBD1 aligns across 11 bases. The trim removed 6 bases at V and 3 bases at J, leaving 4 bases unmatched. Looked up from germline, CDR1 is MNHEY and CDR2 is SVGAGI. The CDR3 spans 15 residues.

V gene TRBV7-6 combines with J gene TRBJ1-1; TRBD1 might be the D (5 bases). Trimming pared 4 bases from V and 1 base from J, leaving 16 bases between. Germline assignment: CDR1 SGHVS and CDR2 FNYEAQ. The CDR3 consists of 16 residues. The CDR3 sequence is CASSSPPTVENTEAFF. The CDR3 nucleotides are TGTGCCAGCAGCTCACCGCCGACAGTGGAGAACACTGAAGCTTTCTTT. Looking up the rest from reference TRBV7-6 and TRBJ1-1 gives the full variable domain: GAGVSQSPRYKVTKRGQDVALRCDPISGHVSLYWYRQALGQGPEFLTYFNYEAQQDKSGLPNDRFSAERPEGSISTLTIQRTEQRDSAMYRCASSSPPTVENTEAFFGQGTRLTVV.

Comment on this clone: The junction departs from the called germline gene at one end, perhaps through a read error. V usage is TRBV7-7 and J usage is TRBJ2-5, with 11 positions matching TRBD2. The CDR3 runs 16 residues. Germline V gives CDR1 SSHAT, CDR2 FNYEAQ (reference sequence). In nucleotides, the CDR3 is TGTGCTAGCAGCTTAGGGGCTAGCGGGGGGTCAGAGACCCAGTACTTC. As protein: CASSLGASGGSETQYF.

The chain is built from TRBV25-1 and TRBJ2-2, with TRBD1 matching over 9 bases. The V gene end was trimmed by 11 bases and the J gene end by 9 bases; junction bases not matched to a gene: 10. Looked up from germline, CDR1 is MGHDK and CDR2 is SYGVNS. The CDR3 loop spans 13 amino acids. CDR3 nucleotide sequence: TGTGCCTGCGCGGGACAGGGTTCCAGGGAGCTGTTTTTT. Encoded protein: CACAGQGSRELFF. Full variable domain (remainder filled in from reference TRBV25-1 and TRBJ2-2): EADIYQTPRYLVIGTGKKITLECSQTMGHDKMYWYQQDPGMELHLIHYSYGVNSTEKGDLSSESTVSRIRTEHFPLTLESARPSHTSQYLCACAGQGSRELFFGEGSRLTVL.

This rearrangement joins TRBV4-1 to TRBJ1-2; no clear D gene. Trimming removed 3 bases from V and 0 bases from J, with 14 bases in between. The V gene's germline CDR1 is MGHRA and CDR2 YSYEKL. CDR3 length: 16 residues. The CDR3 coding sequence is TGCGCCAGCAGCCAGGTATTAACCGCAGCTAACTATGGCTACACCTTC. As protein: CASSQVLTAANYGYTF.

In this sample, this clone turned up a few times. V and J are TRBV5-6 and TRBJ2-7; tentatively, D is TRBD2 (5 bases). The CDR3 totals 14 residues. V dropped 4 bases and J dropped 5 bases, with 16 bases sitting between them. The germline CDR1 and CDR2 sequences are SGHDT and YYEEEE. Here the CDR3 DNA reads TGTGCCAGCAGCCCGGGGATTACTAAGGACGAGCAGTACTTC. Encoded protein: CASSPGITKDEQYF.

The genes are TRBV15 and TRBJ1-5, with D tentatively TRBD1 (5 bases). The V end was cut by 1 base, the J end by 7 bases, with 14 bases between. The germline CDR1 and CDR2 sequences are LNHNV and YYDKDF (reference sequence). The CDR3 contains 15 residues. The CDR3 is CATSRVWGRDQPQHF. The CDR3 DNA reads TGTGCCACCAGCAGAGTGTGGGGGAGGGACCAGCCCCAGCATTTT.

This chain uses TRBV19 with TRBJ1-4; 7 bases line up with TRBD1. This CDR3 comprises 12 residues. The germline CDR1 and CDR2 sequences are LNHDA and SQIVND (reference sequence). V was pared by 8 bases and J by 7 bases, with 4 bases of the junction left unmatched. CDR3 DNA: TGTGCCAGTCAGGGGGTGGGTGAAAAACTGTTTTTT. Translation: CASQGVGEKLFF.

The V gene is TRBV11-2, the J gene TRBJ2-5; 7 bases map to TRBD2. This CDR3 is built from 13 residues. J lost 5 bases, V lost 4 bases, and 4 bases had no gene match. CDR1 is SGHAT and CDR2 is FQNNGV in the germline V gene. This chain's CDR3 is CASSSGGRETQYF. CDR3 nucleotides: TGTGCCAGCAGCTCGGGGGGTCGGGAGACCCAGTACTTC. The full variable domain, with the rest looked up from reference TRBV11-2 and TRBJ2-5, is EAGVAQSPRYKIIEKRQSVAFWCNPISGHATLYWYQQILGQGPKLLIQFQNNGVVDDSQLPKDRFSAERLKGVDSTLKIQPAKLEDSAVYLCASSSGGRETQYFGPGTRLLVL.

A few counts support this clone. The genes are TRBV5-1 and TRBJ2-5, with 8 bases matching TRBD2. V shed 4 bases and J 4 bases; nucleotides not matched to a gene: 9. The CDR3 has 15 amino acids. CDR1 is SGHRS, CDR2 YFSETQ, per germline. The CDR3 region is CASSTRGGGRETQYF. CDR3 DNA sequence: TGCGCCAGCAGCACACGGGGGGGCGGTCGAGAGACCCAGTACTTC.

The chain employs TRBV5-4 and TRBJ1-1; 8 bases map to TRBD1. The CDR3 spans 16 residues. The trim removed 5 bases at V and 1 base at J, leaving 10 bases unmatched. CDR1 is SGHNT and CDR2 is YYREEE in the germline V gene (reference sequence). CDR3 residues: CASSSAGGAGNTEAFF. CDR3 DNA: TGTGCCAGCAGTTCGGCAGGGGGCGCAGGGAACACTGAAGCTTTCTTT.

This rearrangement joins TRBV6-1 to TRBJ2-7; perhaps TRBD2 as D (6 bases). V was trimmed by 2 bases and J by 3 bases, leaving 11 bases between them. The CDR3 runs to 14 residues. CDR1 is MNHNS and CDR2 is SASEGT in the germline V gene. The CDR3 DNA follows: TGTGCCAGCAGTGAATGGGGGGAAGACTACGAGCAGTACTTC. It codes for CASSEWGEDYEQYF.

The V and J genes are TRBV6-5 and TRBJ1-1, with unresolved D. The germline gives CDR1 MNHEY, CDR2 SVGAGI. Between the trimmed V and J ends, which lost 6 bases and 4 bases, there was a span of 15 bases. The CDR3 is 14 residues long. The CDR3 loop is CASSLSPRVTEAFF. In DNA form, the CDR3 reads TGTGCCAGCAGCCTTTCACCCCGGGTCACTGAAGCTTTCTTT.

The gene calls are TRBV19 and TRBJ2-3; D is unresolved. The germline gives CDR1 LNHDA, CDR2 SQIVND (reference sequence). V was shortened by 7 bases and J by 2 bases, with 10 bases between the two germline ends. The CDR3 totals 13 residues. The CDR3 loop is CASISAITDTQYF. The CDR3 coding sequence is TGTGCCAGTATCTCCGCTATCACAGATACGCAGTATTTT.

The rearrangement joins TRBV6-5 to TRBJ1-1, with TRBD1 matching over 9 bases. There are 14 residues in the CDR3. V lost 7 bases to trimming and J lost 10 bases; unmatched junction nucleotides: 13. The germline V gene has CDR1 MNHEY and CDR2 SVGAGI. The CDR3 sequence: CASNRLDRGHGAFF. The CDR3 DNA follows: TGTGCCAGCAATCGCCTGGACAGGGGTCACGGAGCTTTCTTT.